This TCR beta chain emerged from a study of cytomegalovirus exposure and HLA in healthy donors. The study, taken as a whole, reports: Both high specificity and high sensitivity reportedly marked the classifier's diagnosis of cytomegalovirus status. Most TCR sequences proved rare, with some public TCRs found in many donors.

Trimming cost V 1 base and J 3 bases, with 6 bases left between them. The CDR3 is 14 residues long. From germline, CDR1 is SGHTA and CDR2 FQGTGA. Profiled with immunoSEQ multiplex PCR; TCRdb holds only in-frame clones, not every one. The repertoire includes approximately 200,000 clones, 84% of them detected once, and around an eighth sits in the top ten. This clone has just one count. The antigen is unknown. Source material: PBMCs. The chain links TRBV7-3 to TRBJ2-2; the D is unclear. The sequence derives from a woman aged 25 to 39 in good health and CMV-seropositive. CDR3 amino acids: CASSLRRDTGELFF. The CDR3 DNA reads TGTGCCAGCAGCTTAAGGAGAGACACCGGGGAGCTGTTTTTT.